These 14 T cell receptor beta chains share one sample of origin, sequenced in a study of T cell responses to AZD1222 COVID-19 vaccine. Sequencing was performed with immunoSEQ multiplex PCR; in TCRdb, only in-frame clones are kept and a portion is missing. This sample has roughly 130,000 clones; approximately 94% occur once, and the top ten carry roughly 6.6%. Source: peripheral blood, taken on day 0 of AZD1222 vaccination. The origin of the receptors is an adult in good health.

The V call is TRBV2, the J call TRBJ1-1; maybe TRBD1 (5 bases). CDR3 length equals 13 residues. V lost 8 bases and J 0 bases, leaving 10 bases between the germline ends. CDR1 and CDR2 from the germline V gene are SNHLY and FYNNEI. As DNA, the CDR3 is TGTGCCAGCGGGGCAGGGTTGAACACTGAAGCTTTCTTT. It codes for CASGAGLNTEAFF.

The rearrangement joins TRBV5-1 to TRBJ2-3, with 8 nucleotides matching TRBD2. The V and J ends lost 6 bases and 4 bases, in that order; junction bases with no gene match: 4. The V gene's germline CDR1 is SGHRS and CDR2 YFSETQ. This CDR3 comprises 13 residues. The DNA of the CDR3 is TGCGCCAGCACGAGCGGGAGAGCAGATACGCAGTATTTT. Protein sequence: CASTSGRADTQYF.

The V call is TRBV25-1, the J call TRBJ2-1, with D maybe TRBD1 (5 bases). V lost 7 bases and J 7 bases, leaving 5 bases between the germline ends. Looked up from germline, CDR1 is MGHDK and CDR2 is SYGVNS. The CDR3 sequence is 10 residues long. The DNA for the CDR3 is TGTGCCAGCACAGGGAATGAGCAGTTCTTC. It translates to CASTGNEQFF.

The chain joins TRBV6-1 to TRBJ1-1; 10 bases align to TRBD1. There are 15 residues in the CDR3. Germline CDR1 reads MNHNS; CDR2 reads SASEGT. J lost 7 bases, V lost 2 bases, and 7 bases had no gene match. This CDR3 is CASSEMTGGLGEAFF. CDR3 nucleotide sequence: TGTGCCAGCAGTGAAATGACAGGGGGCTTGGGTGAAGCTTTCTTT.

This chain uses TRBV6-4 with TRBJ2-1; D is uncertain. This CDR3 region has 16 residues. V lost 0 bases and J lost 2, with 11 bases in between. CDR1 MRHNA and CDR2 SNTAGT come from the germline V gene. For the CDR3, the DNA is TGTGCCAGCAGTGACTCACGGCGTGGGCCCTACAATGAGCAGTTCTTC. Protein product: CASSDSRRGPYNEQFF.

The chain uses TRBV5-6 and TRBJ2-3; D not resolved. Per germline, CDR1 SGHDT and CDR2 YYEEEE. Trimming stripped 4 bases from V and 3 bases from J, with 3 bases between. The CDR3 sequence is 11 residues long. The chain's CDR3 is CASSRTDTQYF. The DNA of the CDR3 is TGTGCCAGCAGCCGGACAGATACGCAGTATTTT.

This chain links TRBV9 with TRBJ2-5; D is ambiguous. CDR3 length equals 13 residues. Trimming took 0 bases from V and 7 from J, leaving 10 bases between them. Germline CDR1 and CDR2: SGDLS and YYNGEE. The CDR3 sequence: CASSVASGGTQYF. Here the CDR3 DNA reads TGTGCCAGCAGCGTAGCGTCAGGCGGGACCCAGTACTTC.

The rearrangement joins TRBV30 to TRBJ1-2; D call uncertain. The germline V and J ends were trimmed by 2 bases and 4 bases, with 14 bases remaining between them. CDR3 length: 14 residues. CDR1 and CDR2 (germline): GTSNPN, SVGIG (reference sequence). The CDR3 coding sequence is TGTGCCTGGAGTATGTCCGGAGGGCGCTATGGCTACACCTTC. This codes for CAWSMSGGRYGYTF.

This chain connects TRBV7-6 to TRBJ1-1; no clear D. V lost 0 bases and J 1 base, leaving 9 bases between the germline ends. This CDR3 has 15 amino acids. Germline V lookup: CDR1 SGHVS, CDR2 FNYEAQ. CDR3 bases: TGTGCCAGCAGCTTAGCGCCGCCGCCGAACACTGAAGCTTTCTTT. Protein: CASSLAPPPNTEAFF.

The V and J genes are TRBV9 and TRBJ2-1, with D maybe TRBD2 (6 bases). Germline V gene sequence: CDR1 SGDLS, CDR2 YYNGEE. The CDR3 sequence is 13 residues long. The germline V and J ends were trimmed by 1 base and 9 bases, with 11 bases remaining between them. The CDR3 region has the DNA TGTGCCAGCAGCGTAACCTTCGGGGGTGAGCAGTTCTTC. It yields the protein CASSVTFGGEQFF.

The chain is built from TRBV6-5 and TRBJ1-1; unclear D gene. Per the germline V gene, CDR1 is MNHEY and CDR2 is SVGAGI. Trimming cost V 6 bases and J 8 bases, with 13 bases left between them. CDR3 length: 12 residues. DNA for the CDR3: TGTGCCAGCAGGGTAGCGGGGATGGAAGCTTTCTTT. Translation: CASRVAGMEAFF.

The rearrangement uses TRBV9 and TRBJ1-2; 9 positions agree with TRBD1. The CDR3 has 17 amino acids. V shed 0 bases, J shed 1 base, and the junction held 7 bases outside the gene matches. CDR1 and CDR2 (germline): SGDLS, YYNGEE. This chain's CDR3 is CASSVDRGRRGNYGYTF. DNA for the CDR3: TGTGCCAGCAGCGTAGACAGGGGGCGCCGAGGTAACTATGGCTACACCTTC. The whole variable domain, filled in from reference TRBV9 and TRBJ1-2, reads DSGVTQTPKHLITATGQRVTLRCSPRSGDLSVYWYQQSLDQGLQFLIQYYNGEERAKGNILERFSAQQFPDLHSELNLSSLELGDSALYFCASSVDRGRRGNYGYTFGSGTRLTVV.

CDR3: CASSQGANPYNEQFF. Written as DNA, the CDR3 is TGCGCCAGCAGCCAAGGGGCGAACCCCTACAATGAGCAGTTCTTC. The chain links TRBV4-1 to TRBJ2-1; D is uncertain. CDR1 and CDR2 (germline): MGHRA, YSYEKL. The CDR3 extends over 15 amino acids. The V gene lost 1 base and the J gene lost 2 bases, with 9 bases spanning the gap.

V is TRBV2 and J is TRBJ2-3; 8 nucleotides align to TRBD2. CDR1 and CDR2 (germline): SNHLY, FYNNEI. J lost 2 bases, V lost 8 bases, and 12 bases had no gene match. The CDR3 length is 16 residues. The CDR3 reads CASFRTGGRHTDTQYF. CDR3 in DNA: TGTGCCAGCTTCCGAACGGGGGGGCGGCACACAGATACGCAGTATTTT.